A single sample gave rise to the 25 T cell receptor beta chains below, sequenced in a study of T cell responses to AZD1222 COVID-19 vaccine. This table comes from immunoSEQ multiplex PCR, and its TCRdb copy is limited to in-frame clones, with some not included. This table holds more than 250,000 clones, about 92% found once. Sequences were derived from peripheral blood, sampled on day 0 of AZD1222 vaccination. All receptors come from an adult in good health.

This clone was detected a few times. In nucleotides, the CDR3 is TGCGCCAGCAGCCCGACACACAATCAGCCCCAGCATTTT. This gives the protein CASSPTHNQPQHF. The chain couples TRBV4-1 to TRBJ1-5; D unclear. This CDR3 has 13 amino acids. The V and J ends lost 4 bases and 3 bases respectively, with 7 bases between them. Germline V gene data show CDR1 as MGHRA and CDR2 as YSYEKL.

The chain combines TRBV6-4 with TRBJ2-2, with D possibly being TRBD2 (6 bases). V lost 5 bases to trimming and J lost 7 bases, with 17 bases between them. CDR1 and CDR2 (germline): MRHNA, SNTAGT. This CDR3 has 15 amino acids. As DNA, the CDR3 is TGTGCCAGCAGTCCGCGGGGACCACGCGGCGGGGAGCTGTTTTTT. This sequence encodes CASSPRGPRGGELFF.

V is TRBV5-4 and J is TRBJ1-2, with 8 bases matching TRBD1. Germline V CDR1 and CDR2: SGHNT, YYREEE (reference sequence). J lost 5 bases, V lost 5 bases, and 8 bases had no gene match. This CDR3 spans 14 amino acids. The CDR3 loop reads CASRPPGGGYGYTF. The DNA for the CDR3 is TGTGCCAGCAGACCGCCAGGGGGCGGTTATGGCTACACCTTC. The full variable domain, with the rest looked up from reference TRBV5-4 and TRBJ1-2, is ETGVTQSPTHLIKTRGQQVTLRCSSQSGHNTVSWYQQALGQGPQFIFQYYREEENGRGNFPPRFSGLQFPNYSSELNVNALELDDSALYLCASRPPGGGYGYTFGSGTRLTVV.

The genes are TRBV7-2 and TRBJ1-6, with D possibly matching TRBD1 (6 bases). Trimming removed 11 bases from V and 0 bases from J, with 8 bases in between. Germline V gene sequence: CDR1 SGHTA, CDR2 FQGNSA. This CDR3 spans 13 amino acids. CDR3 in amino acids: CAQGSSYNSPLHF. CDR3 bases: TGTGCCCAGGGGAGCTCCTATAATTCACCCCTCCACTTT.

The chain carries TRBV28 and TRBJ1-2; D call uncertain. Trimming left V 6 bases short and J 5 bases short, with 13 bases between. The germline CDR1 and CDR2 sequences are MDHEN and SYDVKM. This CDR3 comprises 13 residues. CDR3 DNA: TGTGCCAGCAGGCCGGACCGAATTTATGGCTACACCTTC. Translation: CASRPDRIYGYTF.

The chain employs TRBV18 and TRBJ2-7, with D uncertain. V dropped 5 bases and J dropped 0 bases, with 8 bases sitting between them. Per the germline V gene, CDR1 is KGHSH and CDR2 is LQKENI. CDR3 size: 13 residues. CDR3 protein: CASSTLSSYEQYF. The CDR3 DNA follows: TGTGCCAGCTCAACGCTATCCTCCTACGAGCAGTACTTC.

The gene calls are TRBV19 and TRBJ1-6; D unresolved. Germline CDR1 is LNHDA and CDR2 is SQIVND (reference sequence). The V end was cut by 1 base, the J end by 6 bases, with 4 bases between. This CDR3 spans 13 amino acids. Here the CDR3 reads CASSIVRNSPLHF. The DNA for the CDR3 is TGTGCCAGTAGTATAGTCCGTAATTCACCCCTCCACTTT.

The J gene is TRBJ1-1, the V gene TRBV5-1; TRBD1 aligns across 8 bases. V lost 4 bases to trimming and J lost 4 bases; unmatched junction nucleotides: 9. The germline gives CDR1 SGHRS, CDR2 YFSETQ. CDR3 length: 15 amino acids. This CDR3 is CASSRRQGRSTEAFF. The CDR3 DNA reads TGCGCCAGCAGCAGGCGACAGGGGCGGAGCACTGAAGCTTTCTTT.

The chain joins TRBV24-1 to TRBJ2-5; D not certain. Trimming shortened V by 3 bases and J by 2 bases, and 6 bases separated the two germline ends. The CDR3 contains 13 residues. CDR1 and CDR2 (germline): KGHDR, SFDVKD. The CDR3 DNA sequence: TGTGCCACCAGTGATGAAGTACAAGAGACCCAGTACTTC. Amino acid sequence: CATSDEVQETQYF.

This chain connects TRBV24-1 to TRBJ2-3; 9 bases are shared with TRBD1. V shed 3 bases and J 7 bases; nucleotides not matched to a gene: 13. The V gene's germline CDR1 is KGHDR and CDR2 SFDVKD. The CDR3 length is 17 residues. The CDR3 reads CATSDPAGQGQPYTQYF. CDR3 sequence (DNA): TGTGCCACCAGTGATCCGGCGGGACAGGGTCAACCATATACGCAGTATTTT.

CDR3 sequence (DNA): TGTGCCAGCAGCGAAGACGACCGAAGAAGGGACACCATATATTTT. Protein product: CASSEDDRRRDTIYF. The V gene is TRBV9, the J gene TRBJ1-3; D is unclear. CDR3 size: 15 residues. Trimming took off 3 bases at V and 8 bases at J, with 18 bases between the two ends. Germline V CDR1 and CDR2: SGDLS, YYNGEE.

The rearrangement links TRBV7-9 to TRBJ1-1; TRBD1 matches at 9 bases. The CDR3 contains 14 residues. Germline loops: CDR1 SEHNR, CDR2 FQNEAQ (reference sequence). The V segment lost 3 bases and the J segment 5 bases; nucleotides outside the gene matches: 4. The CDR3 nucleotides are TGTGCCAGCAGCTTTATGACAGGGGGAACTGAAGCTTTCTTT. Residues: CASSFMTGGTEAFF.

The V and J genes are TRBV9 and TRBJ2-1; D possibly corresponds to TRBD2 (6 bases). The CDR3 has 12 amino acids. V shed 4 bases and J shed 10 bases, with 12 bases lying between them. CDR1 is SGDLS and CDR2 is YYNGEE in the germline V gene. CDR3 residues: CASSPRDLEQFF. For the CDR3, the DNA is TGTGCCAGCAGCCCCCGGGACTTAGAGCAGTTCTTC.

J is TRBJ2-5 and V is TRBV6-5, with a possible D match to TRBD2 (6 bases). Germline V CDR1 and CDR2: MNHEY, SVGAGI. The CDR3 totals 15 residues. Trimming took off 3 bases at V and 1 base at J, with 12 bases between the two ends. Here the CDR3 DNA reads TGTGCCAGCAGTTATCGCGGGGCGGCCCAAGAGACCCAGTACTTC. Translation gives CASSYRGAAQETQYF.

The gene calls are TRBV28 and TRBJ1-2; D is perhaps TRBD1 (6 bases). V dropped 2 bases and J dropped 3 bases, with 13 bases sitting between them. This CDR3 is 15 amino acids long. CDR1 and CDR2 from the germline V gene are MDHEN and SYDVKM. CDR3 in amino acids: CASSLGQPKYYGYTF. CDR3 nucleotide sequence: TGTGCCAGCAGTTTAGGACAGCCTAAGTACTATGGCTACACCTTC.

The J gene is TRBJ1-3, the V gene TRBV28, with 7 bases fitting TRBD1. The germline CDR1 and CDR2 sequences are MDHEN and SYDVKM. V trimming: 6 bases; J trimming: 3 bases; junction bases outside the gene matches: 8. The CDR3 runs 15 residues. The CDR3 here is CASRPTGTGGNTIYF. DNA for the CDR3: TGTGCCAGCAGACCGACAGGGACGGGTGGAAACACCATATATTTT.

The chain employs TRBV5-1 and TRBJ2-1, with 8 nucleotides matching TRBD2. The CDR3 totals 16 residues. The germline CDR1 and CDR2 sequences are SGHRS and YFSETQ. Trimming took 2 bases from V and 0 from J; bases not matched to a gene: 4. The chain's CDR3 is CASSLSGSLSYNEQFF. The CDR3 DNA follows: TGCGCCAGCAGCTTAAGCGGGAGTCTCTCCTACAATGAGCAGTTCTTC.

J is TRBJ2-7 and V is TRBV5-1; D is perhaps TRBD2 (6 bases). Germline-derived CDR1 and CDR2 are SGHRS and YFSETQ. The CDR3 runs 15 residues. Trimming removed 0 bases from V and 4 bases from J, with 14 bases in between. The CDR3 nucleotides are TGCGCCAGCAGCTTGGCCGAGGGAGGCTCGTACGAGCAGTACTTC. Translating it yields CASSLAEGGSYEQYF. Variable domain in full (rest from reference TRBV5-1 and TRBJ2-7): KAGVTQTPRYLIKTRGQQVTLSCSPISGHRSVSWYQQTPGQGLQFLFEYFSETQRNKGNFPGRFSGRQFSNSRSEMNVSTLELGDSALYLCASSLAEGGSYEQYFGPGTRLTVT.

The chain has TRBV7-8 and TRBJ2-7; D uncertain. V gave up 1 base and J gave up 2 bases, with 12 bases separating them. CDR3 size: 15 residues. Germline V gene lookup returns CDR1 SGHVS and CDR2 FQNEAQ. This CDR3 reads CASSLVRALTYEQYF. The CDR3 DNA sequence: TGTGCCAGCAGCTTAGTTAGGGCCCTAACCTACGAGCAGTACTTC.

The chain links TRBV18 to TRBJ1-5; maybe TRBD1 (5 bases). This CDR3 spans 14 amino acids. Per the germline V gene, CDR1 is KGHSH and CDR2 is LQKENI. Trimming stripped 3 bases from V and 5 bases from J, with 11 bases between. This CDR3 reads CASSPGGGDQPQHF. The CDR3 region has the DNA TGTGCCAGCTCACCGGGGGGTGGGGATCAGCCCCAGCATTTT.

The J gene is TRBJ2-1, the V gene TRBV19, with a weak D call TRBD2 (5 bases). The V end was cut by 4 bases, the J end by 1 base, with 8 bases between. The CDR3 has 14 amino acids. The germline V gene has CDR1 LNHDA and CDR2 SQIVND (reference sequence). The CDR3 DNA reads TGTGCCAGTAGTAGAGGGAAATCCTACAATGAGCAGTTCTTC. As protein: CASSRGKSYNEQFF.

This clone occurred a few times. The J gene is TRBJ2-7, the V gene TRBV12-3 or TRBV12-4; the D gene could be TRBD1 or TRBD2 (5 bases each). This CDR3 comprises 12 residues. The V and J ends lost 3 bases and 6 bases respectively, with 9 bases between them. The CDR3 nucleotides read TGTGCCAGCAGTTTGTCTGGGGGCGAGCAGTACTTC. This sequence encodes CASSLSGGEQYF.

J is TRBJ2-1 and V is TRBV2, with D possibly TRBD2 on 6 matching bases. CDR3 length equals 16 residues. CDR1 is SNHLY, CDR2 FYNNEI, per germline. Trimming removed 8 bases at V and 6 bases at J, with 23 bases between. In nucleotides, the CDR3 is TGTGCCAGCTCCCATATATGGGGGGAGGTAGGCAATGAGCAGTTCTTC. Amino acids: CASSHIWGEVGNEQFF.

V is TRBV5-1 and J is TRBJ1-5, with D maybe TRBD1 (6 bases). V gave up 0 bases and J gave up 2 bases, with 12 bases separating them. There are 16 residues in the CDR3. Germline CDR1 reads SGHRS; CDR2 reads YFSETQ. CDR3 DNA sequence: TGCGCCAGCAGCTTGGGGGGTGCAGGGGGCAATCAGCCCCAGCATTTT. Its protein product is CASSLGGAGGNQPQHF.

V usage is TRBV25-1 and J usage is TRBJ1-1; the D is unclear. Germline V CDR1 and CDR2: MGHDK, SYGVNS. The CDR3 consists of 13 residues. The V gene lost 3 bases and the J gene lost 6 bases, with 11 bases spanning the gap. The CDR3 here is CASSDPGRAEAFF. CDR3 bases: TGTGCCAGCAGTGATCCCGGGCGAGCTGAAGCTTTCTTT.